These 20 T cell receptor beta chains share one sample of origin, sequenced in a study of blood T cell repertoires in COVID-19. Produced via immunoSEQ multiplex PCR; TCRdb's table is partial and in-frame only. The profile shows about 190,000 clones, less than 85% of them singletons. Sequencing used peripheral blood. The receptor set was obtained from a woman aged 50 to 60 with acute or convalescent COVID-19.

This chain links TRBV6-5 with TRBJ1-5, with TRBD1 as a possible D gene (5 bases). V was cut by 5 bases and J by 3 bases, with 14 bases left in between. Germline CDR1 MNHEY, CDR2 SVGAGI. This CDR3 has 15 amino acids. The CDR3 reads CASSLTGRLNQPQHF. The CDR3 DNA reads as TGTGCCAGCAGTCTAACAGGACGGCTCAATCAGCCCCAGCATTTT.

The table lists this clone with a few counts. J is TRBJ2-2 and V is TRBV7-2; TRBD2 aligns across 9 bases. The J segment lost 9 bases and the V segment lost 2 bases, leaving 4 bases of the junction unmatched. Germline CDR1 is SGHTA and CDR2 is FQGNSA. The CDR3 extends over 14 amino acids. CDR3 protein: CASSLISGSRELFF. The CDR3 DNA is TGTGCCAGCAGCTTAATTAGCGGGAGCAGGGAGCTGTTTTTT. Variable domain in full (rest from reference TRBV7-2 and TRBJ2-2): GAGVSQSPSNKVTEKGKDVELRCDPISGHTALYWYRQSLGQGLEFLIYFQGNSAPDKSGLPSDRFSAERTGGSVSTLTIQRTQQEDSAVYLCASSLISGSRELFFGEGSRLTVL.

The table lists this clone with a few counts. The CDR3 is CASSLVAGEGLYNEQFF. The CDR3 nucleotides are TGTGCCAGCAGCTTAGTGGCCGGGGAGGGCCTTTACAATGAGCAGTTCTTC. The J gene is TRBJ2-1, the V gene TRBV7-2; 7 nucleotides agree with TRBD2. The CDR3 loop spans 17 amino acids. V trimming: 1 base; J trimming: 4 bases; junction bases outside the gene matches: 10. Germline values: CDR1 SGHTA, CDR2 FQGNSA.

The CDR3 reads CASKWTVFDEQFF. CDR3 in DNA: TGTGCCAGCAAGTGGACAGTCTTCGATGAGCAGTTCTTC. The chain employs TRBV2 and TRBJ2-1; perhaps TRBD1 as D (6 bases). The CDR3 runs to 13 residues. Between the trimmed V and J ends, which lost 7 bases and 8 bases, there was a span of 15 bases. The V gene's germline CDR1 is SNHLY and CDR2 FYNNEI. The entire variable domain, with the rest obtained from reference TRBV2 and TRBJ2-1, is as follows: EPEVTQTPSHQVTQMGQEVILRCVPISNHLYFYWYRQILGQKVEFLVSFYNNEISEKSEIFDDQFSVERPDGSNFTLKIRSTKLEDSAMYFCASKWTVFDEQFFGPGTRLTVL.

This clone appeared a single time. V is TRBV7-2 and J is TRBJ2-1; 9 nucleotides agree with TRBD1. V was clipped by 5 bases and J by 3 bases; unmatched bases: 5. The CDR3 is 15 amino acids. Germline V gene sequence: CDR1 SGHTA, CDR2 FQGNSA. The CDR3 spells CASSPDRGHYNEQFF. DNA for the CDR3: TGTGCCAGCAGCCCGGACAGGGGCCACTACAATGAGCAGTTCTTC.

This clone was recorded a few times. The chain joins TRBV3-1 (or the pseudogene TRBV3-2) to TRBJ1-2; a weak D match, TRBD1 (6 bases). The CDR3 has 15 residues. Germline V lookup: CDR1 LGHDT, CDR2 YNNKEL (reference sequence). The V gene lost 2 bases and the J gene lost 8 bases, with 18 bases spanning the gap. CDR3 residues: CASSQKGGGKGGYTF. The CDR3 bases are TGTGCCAGCAGCCAAAAGGGCGGGGGCAAAGGAGGCTACACCTTC.

The rearrangement uses TRBV18 and TRBJ2-1; maybe TRBD1 (6 bases). The CDR3 totals 15 residues. The V end was cut by 2 bases, the J end by 7 bases, with 15 bases between. Germline loops: CDR1 KGHSH, CDR2 LQKENI. Written as DNA, the CDR3 is TGTGCCAGCTCACCAACCGGGGACAATGGAAATGAGCAGTTCTTC. Translated: CASSPTGDNGNEQFF.

The CDR3 DNA follows: TGTGCCAGCAGTCCCGGTCACGGTGCGGCTTTCTTT. This encodes CASSPGHGAAFF. The chain carries TRBV6-5 and TRBJ1-1; D remains ambiguous. V dropped 5 bases and J dropped 11 bases, with 15 bases sitting between them. The CDR3 runs to 12 residues. The V gene's germline CDR1 is MNHEY and CDR2 SVGAGI.

The chain combines TRBV6-2 or TRBV6-3 with TRBJ1-1, with D tentatively TRBD1 (5 bases). CDR3 size: 16 residues. Germline V gene data show CDR1 as MNHEY and CDR2 as SVGEGT. V lost 3 bases and J lost 0, with 14 bases in between. In DNA, the CDR3 is TGTGCCAGCAGTTATGGCCAGGGCGGGATGAACACTGAAGCTTTCTTT. Protein: CASSYGQGGMNTEAFF.

This rearrangement joins TRBV4-2 to TRBJ2-7; D unclear. The germline CDR1 and CDR2 sequences are LGHNA and YNFKEQ. The CDR3 is 11 amino acids. V lost 4 bases and J 5 bases, leaving 6 bases between the germline ends. The DNA for the CDR3 is TGTGCCAGCAGCCTCCGTGACGAGCAGTACTTC. This translates into CASSLRDEQYF.

This clone was detected only once. The chain has TRBV7-9 and TRBJ2-7, with TRBD1 matching 8 bases. This CDR3 has 16 amino acids. Germline V gene lookup returns CDR1 SEHNR and CDR2 FQNEAQ (reference sequence). With V trimmed by 3 bases and J by 3 bases, 10 bases remained unmatched. In DNA form, the CDR3 reads TGTGCCAGCAGCTTCGATTTCAGGGGGCGGGGCTACGAGCAGTACTTC. This gives the protein CASSFDFRGRGYEQYF.

The rearrangement uses TRBV27 and TRBJ2-6, with TRBD1 identical over 9 bases. Per germline, CDR1 MNHEY and CDR2 SMNVEV (reference sequence). The CDR3 covers 16 residues. Unmatched junction bases numbered 7, after V lost 8 bases and J lost 2 bases. The CDR3 nucleotides read TGTGCCAGCGGGTTAGGGACAGGGACTGGGGCCAACGTCCTGACTTTC. It encodes CASGLGTGTGANVLTF.

This chain joins TRBV6-5 and TRBJ1-2; weak D call: TRBD1 (5 bases). V lost 8 bases to trimming and J lost 4 bases, with 14 bases between them. This CDR3 has 13 amino acids. Per the germline V gene, CDR1 is MNHEY and CDR2 is SVGAGI. CDR3 in DNA: TGTGCCAGCGGGGGGGAGTTTGGCTATGGCTACACCTTC. It encodes CASGGEFGYGYTF.

V is TRBV6-5 and J is TRBJ2-6, with 8 bases lining up with TRBD1. This CDR3 comprises 15 residues. Germline V gives CDR1 MNHEY, CDR2 SVGAGI. The trim removed 7 bases at V and 0 bases at J, leaving 2 bases unmatched. The CDR3 protein is CASTTGGSGANVLTF. The CDR3 DNA reads as TGTGCCAGCACCACAGGGGGCTCTGGGGCCAACGTCCTGACTTTC.

This clone was found a few times. The chain employs TRBV6-9 and TRBJ1-1; D uncertain. This CDR3 is built from 12 residues. Trimming stripped 0 bases from V and 6 bases from J, with 5 bases between. Germline V gene sequence: CDR1 MNHGY, CDR2 SVAAGI. CDR3 in DNA: TGTGCCAGCAGTTATTCGGGCGCTGAAGCTTTCTTT. Residues: CASSYSGAEAFF.

J is TRBJ1-6 and V is TRBV2; 12 nucleotides line up with TRBD1. From germline, CDR1 is SNHLY and CDR2 FYNNEI. The CDR3 has 15 residues. Germline trimming cut 10 bases from V and 9 bases from J; bases unmatched to any gene: 10. The CDR3 DNA sequence: TGTGCCACCAATCTGGGACAGGGGGCGAGTTCACCCCTCCACTTT. It specifies CATNLGQGASSPLHF.

The CDR3 region is CASHGTGGTRDTQYF. The CDR3 DNA reads as TGTGCCTCACACGGGACAGGGGGGACTAGAGATACGCAGTATTTT. V usage is TRBV10-3 and J usage is TRBJ2-3; TRBD1 matches 11 bases. The V and J ends lost 11 bases and 5 bases, in that order; junction bases with no gene match: 12. The CDR3 contains 15 residues. Germline assignment: CDR1 ENHRY and CDR2 SYGVKD.

This clone was seen only a few times. The gene calls are TRBV6-5 and TRBJ2-2; 9 positions agree with TRBD1. Trimming cost V 0 bases and J 6 bases; bases outside gene matches: 2. Per the germline V gene, CDR1 is MNHEY and CDR2 is SVGAGI. This CDR3 region has 15 residues. CDR3 sequence reads: CASSYSRQGAGELFF. CDR3 sequence (DNA): TGTGCCAGCAGTTACTCCCGACAGGGGGCCGGGGAGCTGTTTTTT.

The genes are TRBV6-5 and TRBJ1-1; D remains unclear. CDR3 length: 13 residues. V lost 6 bases and J 5 bases, leaving 13 bases between the germline ends. The germline V gene encodes CDR1 MNHEY and CDR2 SVGAGI. CDR3 nucleotides: TGTGCCAGCAGGCGGGGAGGGAATACTGAAGCTTTCTTT. Residues: CASRRGGNTEAFF.

CDR3 region: CSASTVRGDGRSSYEQYF. As DNA, the CDR3 is TGCAGTGCTAGTACGGTCCGGGGAGACGGACGATCCTCCTACGAGCAGTACTTC. The chain has TRBV20-1 and TRBJ2-7; a possible D gene is TRBD2 (5 bases). CDR3 size: 18 residues. V was clipped by 3 bases and J by 0 bases, with 24 bases between them. Germline-derived CDR1 and CDR2 are DFQATT and SNEGSKA (reference sequence).